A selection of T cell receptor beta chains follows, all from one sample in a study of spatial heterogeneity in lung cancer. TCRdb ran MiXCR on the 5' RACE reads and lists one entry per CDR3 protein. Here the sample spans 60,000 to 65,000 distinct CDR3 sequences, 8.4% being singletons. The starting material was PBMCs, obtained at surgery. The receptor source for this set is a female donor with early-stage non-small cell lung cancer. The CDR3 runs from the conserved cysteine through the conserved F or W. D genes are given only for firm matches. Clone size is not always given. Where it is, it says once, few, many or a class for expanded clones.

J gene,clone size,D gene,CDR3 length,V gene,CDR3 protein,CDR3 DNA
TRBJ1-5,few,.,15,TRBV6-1,CASTLTGRRNQPQHF,TGTGCCAGCACCCTCACGGGCAGGCGGAATCAGCCCCAGCATTTT
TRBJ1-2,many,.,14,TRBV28,CASSPPDTADGYTF,TGTGCCAGCAGCCCCCCCGACACGGCGGATGGCTACACCTTC
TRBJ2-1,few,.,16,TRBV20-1,CSARDSSGSSYNEQFF,TGCAGTGCTAGAGATAGCAGCGGATCCTCCTACAATGAGCAGTTCTTC
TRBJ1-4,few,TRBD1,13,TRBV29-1,CSVGQVENEKLFF,TGCAGCGTAGGACAGGTCGAAAATGAAAAACTGTTTTTT
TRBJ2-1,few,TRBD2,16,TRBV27,CASSLLAGGLYNEQFF,TGTGCCAGCAGTTTGCTAGCGGGGGGTCTTTACAATGAGCAGTTCTTC
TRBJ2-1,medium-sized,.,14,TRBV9,CASSVAGPSDEQFF,TGTGCCAGCAGCGTAGCCGGGCCCTCGGATGAGCAGTTCTTC
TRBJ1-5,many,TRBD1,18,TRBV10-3,CAISTGTGLMPSNQPQHF,TGTGCCATCAGTACCGGGACAGGGCTTATGCCTAGCAATCAGCCCCAGCATTTT
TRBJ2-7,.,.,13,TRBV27,CASSLRRPYEQYF,TGTGCCAGCAGTTTACGGCGACCTTACGAGCAGTACTTC
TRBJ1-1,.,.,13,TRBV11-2,CASSRTSQGEAFF,TGTGCCAGCAGCAGGACGTCCCAGGGTGAAGCTTTCTTT
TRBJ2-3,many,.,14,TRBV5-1,CASSLDLGGDTQYF,TGCGCCAGCAGCTTGGACTTGGGAGGAGATACGCAGTATTTT
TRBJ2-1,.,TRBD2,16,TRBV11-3,CASSSRLAGTYNEQFF,TGTGCCAGCAGCTCCCGACTAGCGGGGACCTACAATGAGCAGTTCTTC
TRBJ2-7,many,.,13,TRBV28,CASSFIGSYEQYF,TGTGCCAGCAGTTTTATAGGCTCCTACGAGCAGTACTTC
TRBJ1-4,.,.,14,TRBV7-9,CASSFGQDNEKLFF,TGTGCCAGCAGCTTCGGGCAGGATAATGAAAAACTGTTTTTT
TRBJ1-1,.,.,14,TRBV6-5,CASSTTPASLEAFF,TGTGCCAGCAGTACCACCCCCGCGTCTCTTGAAGCTTTCTTT
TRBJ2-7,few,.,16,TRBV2,CASSEEGPWSSYEQYF,TGTGCCAGCAGTGAGGAAGGGCCCTGGAGCTCCTACGAGCAGTACTTC
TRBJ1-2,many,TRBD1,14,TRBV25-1,CASSETGGWYGYTF,TGTGCCAGCAGTGAAACAGGGGGCTGGTATGGCTACACCTTC